These T cell receptor beta chains were read from a single sample in a study of blood T cell repertoires in COVID-19. Generated by immunoSEQ multiplex PCR, the TCRdb table keeps only in-frame clones and is missing some. The repertoire consists of roughly 98,000 clones, with roughly 92% occurring once and the leading ten covering roughly 5.9%. The sequencing input was peripheral blood. These receptors all come from a woman in her sixties or seventies with active COVID-19. CDR3s include the opening cysteine and the closing phenylalanine or tryptophan. Each record gives: CDR3 protein, V gene, CDR3 length.

CDR3aa: CASCRSRSGRSTEAFF; v_gene: TRBV2; len: 16
CDR3aa: CASSPRGPDTQYF; v_gene: TRBV7-9; len: 13
CDR3aa: CAWSLQGSGNTIYF; v_gene: TRBV30; len: 14
CDR3aa: CASSGTGLLNTEAFF; v_gene: TRBV19; len: 15
CDR3aa: CASSPPGTGDEKLFF; v_gene: TRBV28; len: 15
CDR3aa: CASSATLAGENNEQFF; v_gene: TRBV5-1; len: 16
CDR3aa: CASSLVQGNEQFF; v_gene: TRBV12-3/TRBV12-4; len: 13
CDR3aa: CATSKGGSGNTQYF; v_gene: TRBV15; len: 14
CDR3aa: CASSIRFGLAGVGGNEQFF; v_gene: TRBV19; len: 19
CDR3aa: CSASASGGLDYEQYF; v_gene: TRBV20-1; len: 15
CDR3aa: CASSESGTGSTEAFF; v_gene: TRBV2; len: 15
CDR3aa: CASSYLSEKLFF; v_gene: TRBV6-6; len: 12
CDR3aa: CASSQIPGGGTGELFF; v_gene: TRBV4-3; len: 16
CDR3aa: CASSQPDSYEQYF; v_gene: TRBV28; len: 13
CDR3aa: CASSQGQGDNEQFF; v_gene: TRBV4-3; len: 14
CDR3aa: CASSGADRRYEQYF; v_gene: TRBV3-1/TRBV3-2; len: 14
CDR3aa: CASSTETGGYEQYF; v_gene: TRBV9; len: 14
CDR3aa: CASSRGQNNQPQHF; v_gene: TRBV9; len: 14
CDR3aa: CSAFGTSVSGGGENEQFF; v_gene: TRBV29-1; len: 18
CDR3aa: CASSRTGTGGYEQYF; v_gene: TRBV5-5; len: 15
CDR3aa: CASSESGQGESKNIQYF; v_gene: TRBV10-2; len: 17
CDR3aa: CASSLTSGSSYNEQFF; v_gene: TRBV5-1; len: 16
CDR3aa: CASTTRQGLSGNTIYF; v_gene: TRBV5-8; len: 16
CDR3aa: CAWSTIKMNTEAFF; v_gene: TRBV30; len: 14
CDR3aa: CASSLKTGGSPLHF; v_gene: TRBV19; len: 14
CDR3aa: CASSEPPADTQYF; v_gene: TRBV5-1; len: 13